The 22 T cell receptor beta chains below come from one sample, sequenced in a study of T cell changes during pregnancy in multiple sclerosis. Assay used: immunoSEQ multiplex PCR; TCRdb lists only in-frame clones, some missing. Here the sample spans tens of thousands of clones, roughly 94% being singletons. This material consisted of CD8+ T cells from peripheral blood mononuclear cells, taken after pregnancy. The source of these receptors is a female donor with multiple sclerosis, enrolled in a pregnancy study.

This chain links TRBV5-1 with TRBJ2-7; D is uncertain. The CDR3 has 14 amino acids. V dropped 0 bases and J dropped 4 bases, with 11 bases sitting between them. CDR1 SGHRS and CDR2 YFSETQ come from the germline V gene. The CDR3 coding sequence is TGCGCCAGCAGCTTGGTTCCAGGATATTACGAGCAGTACTTC. This encodes CASSLVPGYYEQYF.

V is TRBV13 and J is TRBJ2-5, with D possibly TRBD2 on 6 matching bases. Germline V gene sequence: CDR1 PRHDT, CDR2 FYEKMQ (reference sequence). Trimming took off 2 bases at V and 5 bases at J, with 12 bases between the two ends. The CDR3 extends over 14 amino acids. CDR3 DNA sequence: TGTGCCAGCAGCTTAAGACTAGTGGGGGAGACCCAGTACTTC. It codes for CASSLRLVGETQYF.

V is TRBV30 and J is TRBJ2-7; no clear D gene. V was trimmed by 1 base and J by 3 bases, leaving 16 bases between them. Per germline, CDR1 GTSNPN and CDR2 SVGIG (reference sequence). This CDR3 spans 15 amino acids. The CDR3 spells CAWSATHSFLYEQYF. For the CDR3, the DNA is TGTGCCTGGAGTGCCACCCACAGCTTCCTCTACGAGCAGTACTTC.

This sequence joins TRBV2 and TRBJ1-1, with D perhaps matching TRBD1 (5 bases). CDR3 length: 13 residues. Germline lookup yields CDR1 SNHLY and CDR2 FYNNEI. V was cut by 6 bases and J by 5 bases, with 13 bases left in between. The CDR3 protein is CASRYRKQTEAFF. The CDR3 DNA is TGTGCCAGCAGGTACAGGAAGCAGACTGAAGCTTTCTTT.

The chain has TRBV7-2 and TRBJ2-7, with 13 bases matching TRBD2. Germline V gene lookup returns CDR1 SGHTA and CDR2 FQGNSA. Trimming removed 4 bases from V and 6 bases from J; junction bases left unmatched: 15. The CDR3 spans 18 residues. DNA of the CDR3: TGTGCCAGCAGCTCCTCACTAGCGGGGGGGCTTGTAGTTTTCGAGCAGTACTTC. It translates to CASSSSLAGGLVVFEQYF.

The chain is built from TRBV4-1 and TRBJ1-2, with TRBD1 matching 9 bases. The CDR3 sequence is 16 residues long. Germline V gene lookup returns CDR1 MGHRA and CDR2 YSYEKL. Trimming removed 4 bases from V and 5 bases from J; junction bases left unmatched: 11. CDR3 loop: CASSLSRTGVGYGYTF. The CDR3 DNA reads as TGCGCCAGCAGCCTTTCTCGGACAGGGGTAGGGTATGGCTACACCTTC.

This clone was counted a single time. The J gene is TRBJ2-1, the V gene TRBV7-9; D not certain. Per germline, CDR1 SEHNR and CDR2 FQNEAQ (reference sequence). Trimming removed 8 bases from V and 5 bases from J, with 13 bases in between. CDR3 size: 13 residues. In DNA form, the CDR3 reads TGTGCCAGCGTTTTGACTCCCGACAATGAGCAGTTCTTC. Its protein product is CASVLTPDNEQFF.

The chain links TRBV6-1 to TRBJ2-7; D perhaps matches TRBD1 (6 bases). V was clipped by 5 bases and J by 2 bases, with 13 bases between them. CDR1 and CDR2 from the germline V gene are MNHNS and SASEGT. The CDR3 runs 14 residues. The CDR3 spells CASSIRTATYEQYF. CDR3 DNA: TGTGCCAGCAGTATCCGGACAGCCACCTACGAGCAGTACTTC.

The chain combines TRBV28 with TRBJ1-2; 7 bases agree with TRBD1. The germline CDR1 and CDR2 sequences are MDHEN and SYDVKM. The length of the CDR3 is 16 residues. Trimming took 5 bases from V and 5 from J; bases not matched to a gene: 14. This chain's CDR3 is CASSITVGGDRYGYTF. The CDR3 DNA reads TGTGCCAGCAGTATTACGGTCGGGGGGGACAGATATGGCTACACCTTC.

V usage is TRBV19 and J usage is TRBJ2-1, with a tentative D call TRBD2 (5 bases). Germline V gives CDR1 LNHDA, CDR2 SQIVND (reference sequence). The germline V and J ends were trimmed by 0 bases and 10 bases, with 10 bases remaining between them. This CDR3 comprises 13 residues. CDR3 loop: CASSIDLAGEQFF. The DNA for the CDR3 is TGTGCCAGTAGTATAGATCTAGCCGGGGAGCAGTTCTTC.

The V and J genes are TRBV9 and TRBJ2-3; possible D gene TRBD2, 5 bases. Trimming pared 4 bases from V and 0 bases from J, leaving 9 bases between. Germline-derived CDR1 and CDR2 are SGDLS and YYNGEE. The CDR3 spans 14 residues. The chain's CDR3 is CASSPGWSTDTQYF. For the CDR3, the DNA is TGTGCCAGCAGCCCGGGGTGGAGCACAGATACGCAGTATTTT.

This rearrangement joins TRBV25-1 to TRBJ2-7; TRBD1 aligns across 8 bases. The length of the CDR3 is 12 residues. Germline loops: CDR1 MGHDK, CDR2 SYGVNS. With V trimmed by 8 bases and J by 2 bases, 2 bases remained unmatched. The CDR3 coding sequence is TGTGCCAGCGGACAGGGTCCCTACGAGCAGTACTTC. Protein sequence: CASGQGPYEQYF.

The genes are TRBV5-5 and TRBJ2-2; D gene unclear. The CDR3 contains 12 residues. Trimming cost V 4 bases and J 4 bases, with 5 bases left between them. From germline, CDR1 is SGHKS and CDR2 YYEKEE (reference sequence). CDR3 DNA sequence: TGTGCCAGCAGCCCAATCACCGGGGAGCTGTTTTTT. Residues: CASSPITGELFF.

In its sample, this clone was seen a few times. The rearrangement joins TRBV19 to TRBJ2-7; tentatively, D is TRBD1 (6 bases). V gave up 8 bases and J gave up 0 bases, with 8 bases separating them. This CDR3 has 12 amino acids. Germline CDR1 reads LNHDA; CDR2 reads SQIVND (reference sequence). CDR3: CASGDNSYEQYF. The CDR3 region has the DNA TGTGCCAGTGGGGACAACTCCTACGAGCAGTACTTC.

This clone has only one observation. This chain joins TRBV2 and TRBJ1-5; D not resolved. The CDR3 spans 12 residues. The V end lost 8 bases, the J end lost 6 bases, and 11 bases lay between the germline ends. Germline-derived CDR1 and CDR2 are SNHLY and FYNNEI. Here the CDR3 reads CASRAEGQPQHF. DNA for the CDR3: TGTGCCAGCCGAGCGGAGGGTCAGCCCCAGCATTTT. Supplemented by reference TRBV2 and TRBJ1-5, the full variable domain reads EPEVTQTPSHQVTQMGQEVILRCVPISNHLYFYWYRQILGQKVEFLVSFYNNEISEKSEIFDDQFSVERPDGSNFTLKIRSTKLEDSAMYFCASRAEGQPQHFGDGTRLSIL.

The rearrangement links TRBV6-1 to TRBJ1-5; D remains ambiguous. V lost 2 bases to trimming and J lost 2 bases, with 16 bases between them. The CDR3 totals 17 residues. Germline V gene lookup returns CDR1 MNHNS and CDR2 SASEGT. The CDR3 DNA sequence: TGTGCCAGCAGTGAAAAAGTTGACGGGGTAGGCAATCAGCCCCAGCATTTT. This translates into CASSEKVDGVGNQPQHF.

The chain has TRBV4-2 and TRBJ2-7, with 12 bases lining up with TRBD2. This CDR3 has 16 amino acids. CDR1 is LGHNA and CDR2 is YNFKEQ in the germline V gene. With 0 bases clipped from V and 5 bases from J, the junction kept 5 bases outside the gene matches. CDR3 DNA sequence: TGTGCCAGCAGCCAAGATCCTAGCGGGGGGGCGGACGAGCAGTACTTC. Translating it yields CASSQDPSGGADEQYF.

V and J are TRBV4-1 and TRBJ1-1; D is unresolved. Germline assignment: CDR1 MGHRA and CDR2 YSYEKL. Trimming took off 4 bases at V and 12 bases at J, with 15 bases between the two ends. The CDR3 loop spans 12 amino acids. This CDR3 reads CASSPNHMLTFF. In nucleotides, the CDR3 is TGCGCCAGCAGCCCGAATCACATGTTGACTTTCTTT.

The V gene is TRBV11-1, the J gene TRBJ2-6; 8 nucleotides match TRBD1. Losses at the gene ends were 5 bases for V and 1 base for J; bases not matched to a gene: 7. Germline V gene lookup returns CDR1 SGHAT and CDR2 FQDESV (reference sequence). The CDR3 length is 17 residues. CDR3 DNA sequence: TGTGCCAGCAGCGCCGAGACAGGGGCTTCTGGGGCCAACGTCCTGACTTTC. This codes for CASSAETGASGANVLTF. Variable domain in full (rest from reference TRBV11-1 and TRBJ2-6): EAEVAQSPRYKITEKSQAVAFWCDPISGHATLYWYRQILGQGPELLVQFQDESVVDDSQLPKDRFSAERLKGVDSTLKIQPAELGDSAMYLCASSAETGASGANVLTFGAGSRLTVL.

The chain is built from TRBV5-6 and TRBJ2-1; 7 bases match TRBD2. Germline V gives CDR1 SGHDT, CDR2 YYEEEE. V trimming: 8 bases; J trimming: 0 bases; junction bases outside the gene matches: 5. The CDR3 is 14 amino acids. The CDR3 DNA follows: TGTGCCAGTTACGGGGGGAGCTCCTACAATGAGCAGTTCTTC. It specifies CASYGGSSYNEQFF.

This chain joins TRBV11-1 and TRBJ2-7; no clear D gene. With 5 bases removed from V and 7 bases from J, the gap between germline ends came to 15 bases. There are 13 residues in the CDR3. The germline V gene has CDR1 SGHAT and CDR2 FQDESV (reference sequence). For the CDR3, the DNA is TGTGCCAGCAGCGTAAGCACCTCCAGGGAGCAGTACTTC. Protein sequence: CASSVSTSREQYF.

This chain uses TRBV11-1 with TRBJ1-1; TRBD1 aligns across 7 bases. The CDR3 spans 14 residues. After removal of 3 bases from V and 2 bases from J, the junction contained 3 bases not matched to a gene. Germline CDR1 reads SGHAT; CDR2 reads FQDESV (reference sequence). CDR3 protein: CASSFGQVNTEAFF. As DNA, the CDR3 is TGTGCCAGCAGCTTCGGACAGGTTAACACTGAAGCTTTCTTT.